Given below is one TCR beta chain in context. What it binds is unknown. This CDR3 is 15 amino acids long. The V gene lost 5 bases and the J gene lost 0 bases, with 14 bases spanning the gap. Looked up from germline, CDR1 is MNHEY and CDR2 is SVGAGI. This specimen comes from a study of T cells in tuberculosis. This table comes from immunoSEQ multiplex PCR, and its TCRdb copy is limited to in-frame clones, with some not included. This table holds approximately 34,000 clones, approximately 90% found once. General study findings and limits: Active tuberculosis TCR-alpha repertoires lay closer to GMM-specific TCRs than IGRA-negative controls, suggesting clonal expansion. Cases with active tuberculosis were adults, while controls were adolescents.

Described time point: new active TB diagnosis, blood taken before or within 7 days of starting treatment. Each donor contributed around 100,000 T cells on average, unsorted. This sequence originates from an adult with tuberculosis. This sequence joins TRBV6-5 and TRBJ2-7, with D tentatively TRBD2 (5 bases). This sample comprised PBMCs, obtained at tuberculosis diagnosis. CDR3 residues: CASSPDSGRSYEQYF. The CDR3 nucleotides read TGTGCCAGCAGTCCGGACTCTGGTCGCTCCTACGAGCAGTACTTC.